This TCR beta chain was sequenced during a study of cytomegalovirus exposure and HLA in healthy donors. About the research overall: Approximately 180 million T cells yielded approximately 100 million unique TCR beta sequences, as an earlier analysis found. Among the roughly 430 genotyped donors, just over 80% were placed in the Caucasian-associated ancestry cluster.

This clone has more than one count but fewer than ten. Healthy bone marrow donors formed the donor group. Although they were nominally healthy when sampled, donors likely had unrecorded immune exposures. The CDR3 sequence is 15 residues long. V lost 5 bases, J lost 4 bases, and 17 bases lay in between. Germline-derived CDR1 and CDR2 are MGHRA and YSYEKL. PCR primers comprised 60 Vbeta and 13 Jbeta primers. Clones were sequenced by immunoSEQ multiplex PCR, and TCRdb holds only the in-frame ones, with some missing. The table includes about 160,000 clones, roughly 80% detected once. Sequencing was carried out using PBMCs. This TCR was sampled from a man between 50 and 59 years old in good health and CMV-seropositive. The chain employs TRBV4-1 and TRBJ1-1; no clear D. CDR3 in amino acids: CASSLSGTPGTEAFF. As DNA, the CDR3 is TGCGCCAGCAGCTTAAGTGGAACCCCGGGCACTGAAGCTTTCTTT.